This is a list of T cell receptor beta chains from one sample in a study of PD-L1 blockade in urothelial cancer. Sequencing was performed with immunoSEQ multiplex PCR; in TCRdb, only in-frame clones are kept and a portion is missing. The sample yields 100,000 to 150,000 clones, less than 85% seen once. The sample was PBMCs, taken around atezolizumab (anti-PD-L1) treatment. Receptor source: a man in his fifties or sixties with urothelial cancer. Each CDR3 is given with its conserved first and last residue. D genes are given only for firm matches. Clone size is shown for a subset of rows, as once, few, many or a class of expanded clone.

D gene	V gene	clone size	J gene	CDR3 DNA	CDR3 protein
.	TRBV19	once	TRBJ1-1	TGTGCCAGTAGTACACAGGGAAACACTGAAGCTTTCTTT	CASSTQGNTEAFF
.	TRBV21-1	many	TRBJ2-6	TGTGCCAGCAGCATCCTGACAAGAAAATCCTCTGGGGCCAACGTCCTGACTTTC	CASSILTRKSSGANVLTF
.	TRBV6-5	.	TRBJ2-1	TGTGCCAGCAGTTACGGGCAGGGAAGGGTCTACAATGAGCAGTTCTTC	CASSYGQGRVYNEQFF
.	TRBV7-3	.	TRBJ2-1	TGTGCCAGCAGCTCAGGGGCTAATGAGCAGTTCTTC	CASSSGANEQFF
.	TRBV10-1	.	TRBJ1-5	TGCGCCATCCAGTGGGGCTCCCCGCTCTATAGCAATCAGCCCCAGCATTTT	CAIQWGSPLYSNQPQHF
.	TRBV15	.	TRBJ2-1	TGTGCCACCAGCAGAGAAGGGGGCTCCTACAATGAGCAGTTCTTC	CATSREGGSYNEQFF
.	TRBV4-2	.	TRBJ1-2	TGTGCCAGCAGCCAAGGATTCGACGGCGGGAACTATGGCTACACCTTC	CASSQGFDGGNYGYTF
.	TRBV6-5	.	TRBJ1-6	TGTGCCAGCAGTATGAGGGAGTATAATTCACCCCTCCACTTT	CASSMREYNSPLHF
TRBD1	TRBV19	.	TRBJ2-1	TGTGCCAGTGAACCGACGGGGACAGGGCTAAATGAGCAGTTCTTC	CASEPTGTGLNEQFF
TRBD1	TRBV5-1	.	TRBJ2-5	TGCGCCAGCAGCCCGAGACAGGGAAATTTGTTGGAGACCCAGTACTTC	CASSPRQGNLLETQYF
.	TRBV6-1	.	TRBJ2-6	TGTGCCAGCAGTGAATTATGGGCCAACGTCCTGACTTTC	CASSELWANVLTF
.	TRBV9	.	TRBJ2-2	TGTGCCAGCAGCGTAGCGGACATCACCGGGGAGCTGTTTTTT	CASSVADITGELFF
TRBD2	TRBV7-6	.	TRBJ2-1	TGTGCCAGCAGCCGAACGACTAGCGGGAGTAACAATGAGCAGTTCTTC	CASSRTTSGSNNEQFF
TRBD1	TRBV6-5	.	TRBJ2-7	TGTGCCAGCACCCCCCGGGACAGAAATACCTACGAGCAGTACTTC	CASTPRDRNTYEQYF
.	TRBV18	.	TRBJ1-5	TGTGCCAGCTCACCACGACAGGCCAATCAGCCCCAGCATTTT	CASSPRQANQPQHF
.	TRBV12-2	.	TRBJ2-1	TGTGCAAGTCGCTTAGACCCGGCTAGGGGGCCCAACAATGAGCAGTTCTTC	CASRLDPARGPNNEQFF
TRBD2	TRBV6-5	.	TRBJ2-7	TGTGCCAGCAGCCTTTTACTAGCGGGGGAGCAGTACTTC	CASSLLLAGEQYF
TRBD1	TRBV18	.	TRBJ2-2	TGTGCCAGCTCACCAGTCCGTGGACAGGGAAACACCGGGGAGCTGTTTTTT	CASSPVRGQGNTGELFF
.	TRBV28	.	TRBJ2-1	TGTGCCAGCAGCCCGGGCGGGTCGAGCTCCTACAATGAGCAGTTCTTC	CASSPGGSSSYNEQFF
.	TRBV5-1	.	TRBJ1-5	TGCGCCAGCAGCTCCGGAGGGGGGGAGCCCCAGCATTTT	CASSSGGGEPQHF
.	TRBV20-1	.	TRBJ1-3	TGCAGTGCACAAGACAGAAACACCATATATTTT	CSAQDRNTIYF
TRBD2	TRBV15	.	TRBJ2-7	TGTGCCACCAGCAGAGATTGGACTAGCGGCTCCTACGAGCAGTACTTC	CATSRDWTSGSYEQYF
.	TRBV28	once	TRBJ1-2	TGTGCCAGCAGTTTAAGCATGTTTCACACCTTC	CASSLSMFHTF
TRBD2	TRBV30	.	TRBJ2-7	TGTGCCTGGAGTCCTGTAACCGGCGGGAGTCCGGACGAGCAGTACTTC	CAWSPVTGGSPDEQYF
TRBD1	TRBV15	.	TRBJ1-6	TGTGCCACCAGCCCCCGCCTACAGGGGGGATCTTCACCCCTCCACTTT	CATSPRLQGGSSPLHF
TRBD2	TRBV10-1	.	TRBJ2-1	TGCGCCAGCAGTTCCAGGACTAGCGGGAGGATCAATGAGCAGTTCTTC	CASSSRTSGRINEQFF
.	TRBV6-5	.	TRBJ2-2	TGTGCCAGCAGCACAAGCGGAACGAACACCGGGGAGCTGTTTTTT	CASSTSGTNTGELFF
.	TRBV5-5	.	TRBJ2-1	TGTGCCAGCAGCTTGGGGCTAGATAATTCCTACAATGAGCAGTTCTTC	CASSLGLDNSYNEQFF
.	TRBV7-3	few	TRBJ1-6	TGTGCCAGCAGTCCCACGGGTCATTCACCCCTCCACTTT	CASSPTGHSPLHF
.	TRBV19	many	TRBJ2-5	TGTGCCAGCCGACGGGGGACTCGAGAGACCCAGTACTTC	CASRRGTRETQYF
TRBD1	TRBV7-9	.	TRBJ2-1	TGTGCCAGCAGCTCCCGGACAGGGACATACAATGAGCAGTTCTTC	CASSSRTGTYNEQFF
.	TRBV5-1	.	TRBJ1-4	TGCGCCAGCAGCAGCGGGGCGCAAGCAACTAATGAAAAACTGTTTTTT	CASSSGAQATNEKLFF
.	TRBV19	few	TRBJ2-7	TGTGCCAGTAGTATTGCGGGACAGACCGACTACGAGCAGTACTTC	CASSIAGQTDYEQYF
.	TRBV5-1	.	TRBJ2-7	TGCGCCAGCAGCTTGGACGGGTTTTCCTACGAGCAGTACTTC	CASSLDGFSYEQYF
TRBD1	TRBV2	.	TRBJ2-3	TGTGCCAGCACTGAGACAGGGGTGGCAGATACGCAGTATTTT	CASTETGVADTQYF
.	TRBV29-1	.	TRBJ2-7	TGCAGCGTTCGAGGCTACTACGAGCAGTACTTC	CSVRGYYEQYF
.	TRBV14	once	TRBJ1-1	TGTGCCAGCGCACGGTTTATGAACACTGAAGCTTTCTTT	CASARFMNTEAFF
.	TRBV30	.	TRBJ2-1	TGTGCCTGGTCTACCCTTGGGGCCAGCCAGAATGAGCAGTTCTTC	CAWSTLGASQNEQFF
.	TRBV7-9	.	TRBJ2-2	TGTGCCAGCAGCCAGGTCGGAGGGGAGCTGTTTTTT	CASSQVGGELFF